Listed below are T cell receptor beta chains from one sample, sequenced in a study of OX40 agonist ivuxolimab in advanced cancers. Repertoires were generated with immunoSEQ multiplex PCR, while TCRdb's copy carries only in-frame clones and drops some. The sample records about 58,000 clones, around four fifths being singletons. The sample consisted of CD4+ or CD8+ T cells sorted from blood, taken in a trial of the OX40 agonist ivuxolimab. Every receptor here comes from an adult with an advanced solid tumor such as melanoma, head and neck, liver or kidney cancer. Each CDR3 is given with its conserved first and last residue. Each record gives: V gene, J gene, D gene, clone size, CDR3 protein, CDR3 DNA. A D gene is named only where the DNA matches it firmly. Only some rows state a clone size, as once, few, many or a class for expanded clones.

>TRBV19|TRBJ1-6|NA|NA
CASSIGSRSSPLHF
TGTGCCAGTAGTATCGGCTCCAGAAGTTCACCCCTCCACTTT
>TRBV11-3|TRBJ2-5|TRBD1|NA
CASSLDRGQETQYF
TGTGCCAGCAGCCTGGACAGGGGACAAGAGACCCAGTACTTC
>TRBV14|TRBJ1-3|NA|NA
CASSQQASGNTIYF
TGTGCCAGCAGCCAACAGGCCTCTGGAAACACCATATATTTT
>TRBV5-4|TRBJ1-2|NA|NA
CASSLGVTPNYGYTF
TGTGCCAGCAGCTTGGGTGTGACCCCTAACTATGGCTACACCTTC
>TRBV2|TRBJ1-4|NA|NA
CASDTRGGEKLFF
TGTGCCAGCGATACCAGAGGGGGTGAAAAACTGTTTTTT
>TRBV5-4|TRBJ2-3|TRBD1|NA
CASSFEQGEDTQYF
TGTGCCAGCAGCTTCGAACAGGGGGAAGATACGCAGTATTTT
>TRBV7-2|TRBJ2-1|TRBD1|NA
CASSLGTGGPRNSNEQFF
TGTGCCAGCAGCTTAGGGACAGGGGGACCACGCAACTCGAATGAGCAGTTCTTC
>TRBV7-9|TRBJ2-2|TRBD1|few
CASSFWTGSNTGELFF
TGTGCCAGCAGCTTTTGGACAGGGTCGAACACCGGGGAGCTGTTTTTT
>TRBV6-5|TRBJ2-7|TRBD2|NA
CASSYGTGGSEQYF
TGTGCCAGCAGTTACGGGACGGGGGGGTCCGAGCAGTACTTC
>TRBV9|TRBJ2-7|TRBD2|NA
CASSVGGLAEQYF
TGTGCCAGCAGCGTAGGAGGACTAGCCGAGCAGTACTTC
>TRBV9|TRBJ2-3|TRBD2|few
CASSVGLAGITDTQYF
TGTGCCAGCAGCGTGGGACTAGCGGGGATTACAGATACGCAGTATTTT
>TRBV21-1|TRBJ2-5|NA|NA
CASSKARGGSQETQYF
TGTGCCAGCAGCAAAGCGCGAGGGGGTTCCCAAGAGACCCAGTACTTC
>TRBV25-1|TRBJ2-7|NA|NA
CASSDSLSGGTYEQYF
TGTGCCAGCAGTGACTCTTTGTCCGGAGGGACCTACGAGCAGTACTTC
>TRBV6-1|TRBJ2-5|TRBD1|NA
CASTGTVRQETQYF
TGTGCCAGCACCGGGACAGTCAGGCAAGAGACCCAGTACTTC
>TRBV6-1|TRBJ1-2|NA|NA
CASSDGRGIYYGYTF
TGTGCCAGCAGTGATGGGAGGGGCATCTACTATGGCTACACCTTC
>TRBV10-3|TRBJ1-1|NA|NA
CATVGPSNTEAFF
TGTGCCACAGTGGGACCCTCGAACACTGAAGCTTTCTTT